This T cell receptor beta chain was sequenced during a study of T cells in Graves' hyperthyroidism and ophthalmopathy. Findings of the study overall: Blood shared most expanded thyroid clonotypes above 0.001. Ophthalmopathy was distinguished from stable hyperthyroidism by 13 V-J signatures.

There were TCR beta CDR3 regions amplified from RNA transcripts. The HTBI set primed first-round TCR CDR3 RT-PCR. TCRdb recomputed calls from the multiplex PCR reads with MiXCR, one row per CDR3 protein. The sample has under 450,000 distinct CDR3 sequences, roughly 12% seen once. This clonotype appeared once. Its antigen is not identified. Before ophthalmopathy appeared, progressors gave blood at initial hyperthyroidism diagnosis. Input material: blood. The source is a man aged 30 to 45 with Graves' hyperthyroidism that later progressed to Graves' ophthalmopathy.

CDR3 nucleotides: TGTGCCAGCAGCGCAGCGGATCTAGCGGGAGGTTTACAGACCCAGTACTTC. It encodes CASSAADLAGGLQTQYF. The chain carries TRBV9 and TRBJ2-5, with 11 bases identical to TRBD2. V trimming: 3 bases; J trimming: 6 bases; junction bases outside the gene matches: 13. This CDR3 region has 17 residues. The germline CDR1 and CDR2 sequences are SGDLS and YYNGEE.